This T cell receptor beta chain is from a study of cytomegalovirus exposure and HLA in healthy donors. Findings of the study overall: Sequence variants that were highly shared formed a cluster that was likely a sequencing artifact. Confirmation was obtained in vitro that a few CMV-associated chains are specific for CMV antigens. What a later analysis reportedly showed was that an Asian-associated ancestry cluster had fewer N-insertions than the approximately 700-donor mean.

With 60 Vbeta and 13 Jbeta primers, the PCR was carried out. TCRdb's table, derived via immunoSEQ multiplex PCR, lists solely in-frame clones and lacks some. The data contain fewer than 55,000 clones, around three quarters of them singletons. About this clone itself: What it binds is not known.

The germline gives CDR1 GTSNPN, CDR2 SVGIG (reference sequence). The V end lost 3 bases, the J end lost 6 bases, and 14 bases lay between the germline ends. The length of the CDR3 is 13 residues. Sequenced sample: PBMCs. The sequence derives from a woman aged 50 to 60 in good health and CMV-seropositive. V is TRBV30 and J is TRBJ1-1; tentatively, D is TRBD1 (6 bases). CDR3 protein: CAWSPNTGSEAFF. CDR3 nucleotides: TGTGCCTGGAGCCCTAATACAGGGTCTGAAGCTTTCTTT.